Following are 12 T cell receptor beta chains from one sample sequenced in a study of shared clonotypes between healthy human individuals. Some clones are missing from TCRdb's copy, which holds only in-frame ones; the method was immunoSEQ multiplex PCR. The sample yields fewer than 1.6 million clones, 98% to 99% seen once. The sample was naive CD4+ T cells sorted from blood. This sample's subset: CD45RA+ positively selected. The receptor source for this set is a man aged 25 to 45 in good health.

The genes are TRBV9 and TRBJ2-1; D remains unclear. Per the germline V gene, CDR1 is SGDLS and CDR2 is YYNGEE. Trimming shortened V by 3 bases and J by 4 bases, and 17 bases separated the two germline ends. This CDR3 is built from 16 residues. CDR3 sequence (DNA): TGTGCCAGCAGCGGCAGGTTACCGGCCCAATACAATGAGCAGTTCTTC. Protein sequence: CASSGRLPAQYNEQFF.

The chain carries TRBV19 and TRBJ1-1, with TRBD1 matching 8 bases. With V trimmed by 2 bases and J by 3 bases, 5 bases remained unmatched. The germline CDR1 and CDR2 sequences are LNHDA and SQIVND (reference sequence). The CDR3 is 15 amino acids. The CDR3 DNA follows: TGTGCCAGTAGTATACGGACAGGGAGCCACACTGAAGCTTTCTTT. It translates to CASSIRTGSHTEAFF. The full variable domain, with the rest looked up from reference TRBV19 and TRBJ1-1, is DGGITQSPKYLFRKEGQNVTLSCEQNLNHDAMYWYRQDPGQGLRLIYYSQIVNDFQKGDIAEGYSVSREKKESFPLTVTSAQKNPTAFYLCASSIRTGSHTEAFFGQGTRLTVV.

The chain recombines TRBV7-9 with TRBJ2-7; D is undetermined. CDR3 length: 12 residues. From germline, CDR1 is SEHNR and CDR2 FQNEAQ (reference sequence). V was shortened by 9 bases and J by 4 bases, with 13 bases between the two germline ends. CDR3 sequence reads: CASEAATYEQYF. Here the CDR3 DNA reads TGTGCCAGTGAGGCGGCCACATACGAGCAGTACTTC.

This chain joins TRBV6-4 and TRBJ2-2; TRBD2 matches at 12 bases. This CDR3 contains 15 residues. J was trimmed by 6 bases and V by 7 bases; bases with no gene match: 6. From germline, CDR1 is MRHNA and CDR2 SNTAGT. CDR3 sequence (DNA): TGTGCCAGCAAACCCCTAGCGGGAGGGGCCGGGGAGCTGTTTTTT. Protein product: CASKPLAGGAGELFF.

The chain joins TRBV7-8 to TRBJ2-1, with TRBD2 identical over 8 bases. Trimming cost V 5 bases and J 5 bases; bases outside gene matches: 11. The CDR3 extends over 16 amino acids. Per germline, CDR1 SGHVS and CDR2 FQNEAQ. CDR3 residues: CASSPRGSGNHNEQFF. The CDR3 nucleotides read TGTGCCAGCAGCCCCCGGGGTAGCGGGAACCACAATGAGCAGTTCTTC.

The DNA of the CDR3 is TGTGCCAGCAGCCAAGATCTTGGGAGGACAATGAACACTGAAGCTTTCTTT. As protein: CASSQDLGRTMNTEAFF. The chain carries TRBV4-2 and TRBJ1-1; D is possibly TRBD1 (5 bases). Germline V CDR1 and CDR2: LGHNA, YNFKEQ. The CDR3 has 17 amino acids. V was shortened by 0 bases and J by 0 bases, with 14 bases between the two germline ends.

The gene calls are TRBV6-4 and TRBJ2-1, with 12 bases fitting TRBD2. From germline, CDR1 is MRHNA and CDR2 SNTAGT. The CDR3 totals 16 residues. V dropped 4 bases and J dropped 2; count of bases not matched to a gene: 3. For the CDR3, the DNA is TGTGCCAGCAGTGGACTAGCGGGAGCGGCCTACAATGAGCAGTTCTTC. Encoded protein: CASSGLAGAAYNEQFF.

The V and J genes are TRBV28 and TRBJ2-5; TRBD1 matches 10 bases. The V segment lost 4 bases and the J segment 5 bases; nucleotides outside the gene matches: 7. The CDR3 has 15 amino acids. CDR1 is MDHEN and CDR2 is SYDVKM in the germline V gene. CDR3 sequence reads: CASSSRQGAVETQYF. CDR3 bases: TGTGCCAGCAGTTCGAGACAGGGGGCGGTGGAGACCCAGTACTTC.

Written as DNA, the CDR3 is TGTGCCTGGAGTGTGAGGGCGGGCACCGGGGAGCTGTTTTTT. It codes for CAWSVRAGTGELFF. The chain employs TRBV30 and TRBJ2-2; tentative D call: TRBD2 (5 bases). The CDR3 length is 14 residues. Germline loops: CDR1 GTSNPN, CDR2 SVGIG (reference sequence). Deletions cut 0 bases from V and 4 bases from J, with 9 bases between.

This rearrangement joins TRBV4-1 to TRBJ2-7, with 8 bases that match TRBD1. The CDR3 contains 17 residues. Germline loops: CDR1 MGHRA, CDR2 YSYEKL. Unmatched junction bases numbered 12, after V lost 3 bases and J lost 2 bases. CDR3 loop: CASSHRPSGGSTYEQYF. The DNA of the CDR3 is TGCGCCAGCAGCCATCGACCTTCAGGGGGCTCAACCTACGAGCAGTACTTC.

The V call is TRBV6-4, the J call TRBJ2-1; D possibly corresponds to TRBD1 (6 bases). The CDR3 consists of 15 residues. Germline lookup yields CDR1 MRHNA and CDR2 SNTAGT. The V gene lost 5 bases and the J gene lost 0 bases, with 11 bases spanning the gap. The CDR3 DNA is TGTGCCAGCAGTATACAGGGAAACTCCTACAATGAGCAGTTCTTC. This encodes CASSIQGNSYNEQFF.

This chain connects TRBV28 to TRBJ2-7; 12 bases align to TRBD2. This CDR3 comprises 15 residues. V dropped 4 bases and J dropped 1; count of bases not matched to a gene: 2. The germline gives CDR1 MDHEN, CDR2 SYDVKM. CDR3 nucleotide sequence: TGTGCCAGCAGTTCCGGACTAGCGGGATCCTACGAGCAGTACTTC. Its protein product is CASSSGLAGSYEQYF.